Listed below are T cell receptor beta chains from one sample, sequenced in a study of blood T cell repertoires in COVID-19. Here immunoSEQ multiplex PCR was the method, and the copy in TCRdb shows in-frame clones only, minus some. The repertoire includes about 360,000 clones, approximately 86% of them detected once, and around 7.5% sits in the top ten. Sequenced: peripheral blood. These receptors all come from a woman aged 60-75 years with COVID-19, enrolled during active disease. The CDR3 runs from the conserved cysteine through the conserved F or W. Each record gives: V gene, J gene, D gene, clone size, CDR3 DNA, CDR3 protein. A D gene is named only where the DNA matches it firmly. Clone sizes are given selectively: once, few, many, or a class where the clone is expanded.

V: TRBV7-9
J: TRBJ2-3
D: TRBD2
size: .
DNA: TGTGCCAGCAGCTCTTCCAGCGGGGGGGCAATAGATACGCAGTATTTT
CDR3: CASSSSSGGAIDTQYF

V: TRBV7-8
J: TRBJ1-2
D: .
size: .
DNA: TGTGCCAGCAGCCCTGGCCCAGGCAGGCGGGAGGTAGGCTACACCTTC
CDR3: CASSPGPGRREVGYTF

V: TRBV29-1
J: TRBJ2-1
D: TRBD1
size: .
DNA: TGCAGCGTGGGACAGGTTTCCTACAATGAGCAGTTCTTC
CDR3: CSVGQVSYNEQFF

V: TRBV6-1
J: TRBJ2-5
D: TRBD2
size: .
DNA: TGTGCCAGCAGTGAAAGGCTAGCGGGGGAGCAAGAGACCCAGTACTTC
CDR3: CASSERLAGEQETQYF

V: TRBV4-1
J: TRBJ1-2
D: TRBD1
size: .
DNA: TGCGCCAGCAGCCAAGCAGGGGGCGCGGGCTATGGCTACACCTTC
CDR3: CASSQAGGAGYGYTF

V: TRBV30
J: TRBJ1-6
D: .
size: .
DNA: TGTGCCTGGAGTTTAAAAGGGGAATCACCCCTCCACTTT
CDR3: CAWSLKGESPLHF

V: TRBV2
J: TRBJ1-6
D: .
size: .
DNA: TGTGCCAGCAGTGTTCAATCATTTCGGGATTCACCCCTCCACTTT
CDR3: CASSVQSFRDSPLHF

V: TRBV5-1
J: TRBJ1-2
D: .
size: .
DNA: TGCGCCAGCAGCTTGGATGGCGTAGGGGGATATGGCTACACCTTC
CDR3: CASSLDGVGGYGYTF

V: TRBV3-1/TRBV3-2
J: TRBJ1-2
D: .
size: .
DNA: TGTGCCAGCAGCCCCAGTAACTATGGCTACACCTTC
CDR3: CASSPSNYGYTF

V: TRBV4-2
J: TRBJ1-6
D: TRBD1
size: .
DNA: TGTGCCAGCAGCCAAGAAGGGGGCAGGGGCTCCTATAATTCACCCCTCCACTTT
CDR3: CASSQEGGRGSYNSPLHF

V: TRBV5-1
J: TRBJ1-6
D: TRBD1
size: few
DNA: TGCGCCAGCAGTGAAGGACAGGATTCACCCCTCCACTTT
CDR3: CASSEGQDSPLHF

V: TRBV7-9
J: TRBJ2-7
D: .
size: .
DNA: TGTGCCAGCAGCTTAGCGATGGCGGACTCCCTCGACGAGCAGTACTTC
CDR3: CASSLAMADSLDEQYF

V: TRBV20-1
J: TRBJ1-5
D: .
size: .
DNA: TGCAGTGCTAGTCCTCCAGGCAAGCCCCAGCATTTT
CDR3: CSASPPGKPQHF

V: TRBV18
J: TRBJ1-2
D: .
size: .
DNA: TGTGCCAGCTCACCAGTACGAACTGATGACTATGGCTACACCTTC
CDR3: CASSPVRTDDYGYTF

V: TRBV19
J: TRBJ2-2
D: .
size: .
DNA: TGTGCCAGTAGCTACAGGGATCAATTAGGCGGGGAGCTGTTTTTT
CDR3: CASSYRDQLGGELFF

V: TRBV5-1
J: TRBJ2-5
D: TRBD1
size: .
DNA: TGCGCCAGCAGTGACCAGGGGGCAAAGGAGACCCAGTACTTC
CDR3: CASSDQGAKETQYF

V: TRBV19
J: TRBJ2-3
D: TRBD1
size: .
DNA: TGTGCCAGTAGGAGGGACAGGGTCACAGATACGCAGTATTTT
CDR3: CASRRDRVTDTQYF

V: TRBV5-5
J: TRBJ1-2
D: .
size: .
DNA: TGTGCCAGCCGTCAGGGCCGAGAAGGCTACACCTTC
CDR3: CASRQGREGYTF

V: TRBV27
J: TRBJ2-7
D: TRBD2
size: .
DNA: TGTGCCAGCACCCCTCTAGCGGGGCGCTCCTACGAGCAGTACTTC
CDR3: CASTPLAGRSYEQYF

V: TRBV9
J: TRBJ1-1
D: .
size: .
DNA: TGTGCCAGCAGCGACCCGATTGGAAGAGGGAACACTGAAGCTTTCTTT
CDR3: CASSDPIGRGNTEAFF

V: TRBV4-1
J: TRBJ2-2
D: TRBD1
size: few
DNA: TGCGCCAGCAGCCCCGGGACAGGGAGGACCGGGGAGCTGTTTTTT
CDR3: CASSPGTGRTGELFF

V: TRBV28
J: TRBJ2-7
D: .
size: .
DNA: TGTGCCAGCACTCCGACAGTCTCCTACGAGCAGTACTTC
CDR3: CASTPTVSYEQYF

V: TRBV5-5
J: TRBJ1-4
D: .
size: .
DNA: TGTGCCAGCAGGCCCGCCGTCGGTGAAAAACTGTTTTTT
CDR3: CASRPAVGEKLFF

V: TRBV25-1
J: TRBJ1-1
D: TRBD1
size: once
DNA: TGTGCCAGCACGTTCAGGGGGAGCTACACTGAAGCTTTCTTT
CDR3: CASTFRGSYTEAFF

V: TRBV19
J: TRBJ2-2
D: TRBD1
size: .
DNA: TGTGCCAGTTGGAGCTGGGACAGATTCGCGAACACCGGGGAGCTGTTTTTT
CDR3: CASWSWDRFANTGELFF

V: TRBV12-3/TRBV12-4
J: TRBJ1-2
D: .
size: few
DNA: TGTGCCAGCAGACCCGGGGGGAACTATGGCTACACCTTC
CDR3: CASRPGGNYGYTF

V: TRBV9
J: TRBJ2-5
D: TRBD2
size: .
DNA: TGTGCCAGCAGCGTTAGAGGGTTGGTAGCGGGGGGGCCGTCAGAGACCCAGTACTTC
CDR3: CASSVRGLVAGGPSETQYF

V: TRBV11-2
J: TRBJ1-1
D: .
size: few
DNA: TGTGCCAGCAGCTTAAAGCGAAACACTGAAGCTTTCTTT
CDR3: CASSLKRNTEAFF

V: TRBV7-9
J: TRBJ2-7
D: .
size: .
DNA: TGTGCCAGCAGCCCGGGGATATACTACGAGCAGTACTTC
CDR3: CASSPGIYYEQYF

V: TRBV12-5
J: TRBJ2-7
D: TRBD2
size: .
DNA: TGTGCTAGTGGTTTGGTACTAAGCGGGGGGCCTTCCGAGCAGTACTTC
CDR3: CASGLVLSGGPSEQYF

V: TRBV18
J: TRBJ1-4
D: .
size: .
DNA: TGTGCCAGCTCACCAGTACAGGCCACAACTAATGAAAAACTGTTTTTT
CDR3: CASSPVQATTNEKLFF

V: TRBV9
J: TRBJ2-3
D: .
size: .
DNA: TGTGCCAGCAGCGTGTCTAGAGAAGATACGCAGTATTTT
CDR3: CASSVSREDTQYF

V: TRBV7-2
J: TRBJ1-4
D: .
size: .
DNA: TGTGCCAGCAGCACCCCCCGGACACGGGCTAATGAAAAACTGTTTTTT
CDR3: CASSTPRTRANEKLFF

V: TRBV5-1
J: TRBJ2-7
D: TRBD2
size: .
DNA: TGCGCCAGCAGCTTGGGGGGACTAGCGGGACCCGAGCAGTACTTC
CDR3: CASSLGGLAGPEQYF

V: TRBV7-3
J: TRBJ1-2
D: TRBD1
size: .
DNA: TGTGCCAGCAGCTCGGGACAGGGCCTTGGCTACACCTTC
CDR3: CASSSGQGLGYTF

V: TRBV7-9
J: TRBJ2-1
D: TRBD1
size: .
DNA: TGTGCCAGCAGCCCACAGGGGGATGAGCAGTTCTTC
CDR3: CASSPQGDEQFF

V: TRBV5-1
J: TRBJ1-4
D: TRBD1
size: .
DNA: TGCGCCAGCAGCCCATGGACAGGGCCTAATGAAAAACTGTTTTTT
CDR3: CASSPWTGPNEKLFF

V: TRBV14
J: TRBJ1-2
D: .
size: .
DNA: TGTGCCAGCAGCCAATTAGGCAGGCCGACTAACTATGGCTACACCTTC
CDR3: CASSQLGRPTNYGYTF

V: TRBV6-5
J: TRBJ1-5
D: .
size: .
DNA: TGTGCCAGCAGGGCCGGGACACCTAGCAATCAGCCCCAGCATTTT
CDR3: CASRAGTPSNQPQHF

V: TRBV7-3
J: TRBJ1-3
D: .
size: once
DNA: TGTGCCAGCAGCTCAGGGGACCTTTTCTCTGGAAACACCATATATTTT
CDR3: CASSSGDLFSGNTIYF

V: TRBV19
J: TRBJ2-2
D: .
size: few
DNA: TGTGCCAGTAGAGACTCCGGGACTTCGGCCGGGGAGCTGTTTTTT
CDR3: CASRDSGTSAGELFF

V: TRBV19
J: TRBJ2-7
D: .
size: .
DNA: TGTGCCAGTAGCACCTCACCCGGAGGGGGCCCCTACGAGCAGTACTTC
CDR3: CASSTSPGGGPYEQYF

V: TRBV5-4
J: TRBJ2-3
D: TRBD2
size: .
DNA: TGTGCCAGCAGCCAAAGACTAGCGGGGGATACGCAGTATTTT
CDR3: CASSQRLAGDTQYF